This TCR beta chain was sequenced for a study of lymphopenia after photon versus proton radiotherapy. CDR3 length equals 16 residues. Germline V lookup: CDR1 SGHRS, CDR2 YFSETQ. With V trimmed by 4 bases and J by 4 bases, 10 bases remained unmatched. Clones were read by immunoSEQ multiplex PCR, and TCRdb kept only the in-frame ones, dropping some. The data contain roughly 76,000 clones, about 90% of them singletons. Regarding the study as a whole: After lymphocyte nadir, photon-treated repertoires showed oligoclonal expansion, especially CD8+ Temra. Survival link was tested only in deceased patients; proton benefit remains a possibility. Proton therapy kept repertoires fairly stable, unlike photons, which gained effector/memory cells. Larger post-nadir TCR diversity loss correlated inversely with survival in deceased patients.

Comment on this clone: No antigen is known for it.

This TCR derives from a woman aged 35 to 49 with cholangiocarcinoma. Sequencing was performed on peripheral blood, taken from a patient treated with photon-based radiotherapy. The rearrangement uses TRBV5-1 and TRBJ2-3; TRBD1 aligns across 9 bases. The chain's CDR3 is CASSPRGQGGPDTQYF. DNA of the CDR3: TGCGCCAGCAGCCCCCGGGGACAGGGAGGGCCAGATACGCAGTATTTT.